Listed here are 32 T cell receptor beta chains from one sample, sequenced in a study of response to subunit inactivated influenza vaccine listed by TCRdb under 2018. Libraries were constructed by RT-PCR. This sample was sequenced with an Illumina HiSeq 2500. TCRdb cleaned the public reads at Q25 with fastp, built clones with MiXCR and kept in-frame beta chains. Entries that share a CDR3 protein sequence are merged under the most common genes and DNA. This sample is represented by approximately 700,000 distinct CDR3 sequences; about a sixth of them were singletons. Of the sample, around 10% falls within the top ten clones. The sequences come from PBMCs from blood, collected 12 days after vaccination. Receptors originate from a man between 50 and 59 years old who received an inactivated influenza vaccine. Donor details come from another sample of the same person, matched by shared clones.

The CDR3 region is CASSFPGQGTDTQYF. The CDR3 nucleotides read TGCGCCAGCAGCTTTCCGGGACAGGGCACAGATACGCAGTATTTT. The V and J genes are TRBV5-1 and TRBJ2-3; 8 bases are shared with TRBD1. Unmatched junction bases numbered 3, after V lost 2 bases and J lost 1 base. Per the germline V gene, CDR1 is SGHRS and CDR2 is YFSETQ. This CDR3 comprises 15 residues.

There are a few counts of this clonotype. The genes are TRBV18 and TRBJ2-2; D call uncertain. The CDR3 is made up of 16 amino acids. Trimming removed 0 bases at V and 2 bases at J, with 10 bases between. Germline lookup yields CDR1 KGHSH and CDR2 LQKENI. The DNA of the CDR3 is TGTGCCAGCTCACCACCGATGCAGGTTAACACCGGGGAGCTGTTTTTT. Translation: CASSPPMQVNTGELFF.

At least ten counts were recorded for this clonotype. DNA for the CDR3: TGCGCCACCGCAGGGGGCCCTTTGGACACTGAAGCTTTCTTT. Translating it yields CATAGGPLDTEAFF. The chain has TRBV5-1 and TRBJ1-1; 8 bases are shared with TRBD1. With 9 bases clipped from V and 3 bases from J, the junction kept 10 bases outside the gene matches. Germline CDR1 reads SGHRS; CDR2 reads YFSETQ. The CDR3 has 14 amino acids.

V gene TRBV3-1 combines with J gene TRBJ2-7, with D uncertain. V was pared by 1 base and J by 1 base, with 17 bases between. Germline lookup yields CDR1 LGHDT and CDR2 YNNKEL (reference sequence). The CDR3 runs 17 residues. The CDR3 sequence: CASSQGEWPVHSYEQYF. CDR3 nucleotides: TGTGCCAGCAGCCAAGGAGAGTGGCCAGTTCATTCCTACGAGCAGTACTTC.

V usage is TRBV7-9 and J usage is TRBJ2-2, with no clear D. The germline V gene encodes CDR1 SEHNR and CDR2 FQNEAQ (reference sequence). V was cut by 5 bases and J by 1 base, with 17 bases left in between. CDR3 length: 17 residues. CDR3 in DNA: TGTGCCAGCAGCCCCAAATTAGGACGGAAGAACACCGGGGAGCTGTTTTTT. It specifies CASSPKLGRKNTGELFF.

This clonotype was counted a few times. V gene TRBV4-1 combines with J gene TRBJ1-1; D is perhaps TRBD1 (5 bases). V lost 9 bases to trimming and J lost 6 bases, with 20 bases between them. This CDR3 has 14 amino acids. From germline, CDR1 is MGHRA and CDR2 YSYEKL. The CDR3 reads CASKYTGPDAEAFF. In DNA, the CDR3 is TGCGCCAGTAAGTATACGGGACCAGATGCTGAAGCTTTCTTT.

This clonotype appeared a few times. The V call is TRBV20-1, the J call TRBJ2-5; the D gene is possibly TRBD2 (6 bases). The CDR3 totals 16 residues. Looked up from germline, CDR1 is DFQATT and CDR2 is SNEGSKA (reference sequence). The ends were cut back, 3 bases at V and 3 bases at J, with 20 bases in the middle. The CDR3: CSARGTARTREETQYF. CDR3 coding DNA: TGCAGTGCTAGGGGGACTGCGCGTACCCGTGAAGAGACCCAGTACTTC.

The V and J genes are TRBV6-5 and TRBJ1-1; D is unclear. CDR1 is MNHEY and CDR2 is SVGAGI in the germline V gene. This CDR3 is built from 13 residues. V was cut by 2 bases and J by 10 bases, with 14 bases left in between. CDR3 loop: CASSYRVSGGAFF. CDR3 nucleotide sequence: TGTGCCAGCAGTTACAGGGTATCGGGAGGAGCTTTCTTT.

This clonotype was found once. This chain's CDR3 is CASSQVIGGETQYF. The CDR3 bases are TGTGCCAGCAGCCAAGTTATAGGGGGTGAGACCCAGTACTTC. This rearrangement joins TRBV11-2 to TRBJ2-5; D may be TRBD1 (6 bases). Trimming pared 5 bases from V and 5 bases from J, leaving 15 bases between. From germline, CDR1 is SGHAT and CDR2 FQNNGV. CDR3 length: 14 residues.

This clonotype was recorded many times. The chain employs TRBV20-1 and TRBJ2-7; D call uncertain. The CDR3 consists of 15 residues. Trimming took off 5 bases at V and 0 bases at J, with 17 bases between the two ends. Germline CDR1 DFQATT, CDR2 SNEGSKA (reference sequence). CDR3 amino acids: CSAVPPAGFSYEQYF. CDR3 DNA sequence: TGCAGTGCTGTTCCCCCGGCAGGTTTCTCCTACGAGCAGTACTTC.

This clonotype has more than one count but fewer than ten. CDR3 amino acids: CASSPPDVSSYEQYF. For the CDR3, the DNA is TGCGCCAGCAGCCCCCCGGATGTTAGCTCCTACGAGCAGTACTTC. The rearrangement uses TRBV4-1 and TRBJ2-7; D not resolved. The V gene's germline CDR1 is MGHRA and CDR2 YSYEKL. The CDR3 has 15 amino acids. Between the trimmed V and J ends, which lost 4 bases and 0 bases, there was a span of 13 bases.

The CDR3 nucleotides are TGTGCCAGCTCACCAATATCCAGTACCTACGAGCAGTACTTC. Its protein product is CASSPISSTYEQYF. V and J are TRBV18 and TRBJ2-7; no clear D. CDR1 is KGHSH and CDR2 is LQKENI in the germline V gene. Trimming cost V 2 bases and J 2 bases, with 10 bases left between them. This CDR3 region has 14 residues. The full variable domain, with the rest looked up from reference TRBV18 and TRBJ2-7, is NAGVMQNPRHLVRRRGQEARLRCSPMKGHSHVYWYRQLPEEGLKFMVYLQKENIIDESGMPKERFSAEFPKEGPSILRIQQVVRGDSAAYFCASSPISSTYEQYFGPGTRLTVT.

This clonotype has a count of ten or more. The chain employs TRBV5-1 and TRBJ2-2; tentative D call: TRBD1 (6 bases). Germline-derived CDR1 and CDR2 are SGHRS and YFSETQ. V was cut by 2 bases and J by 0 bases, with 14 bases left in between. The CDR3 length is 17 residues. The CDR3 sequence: CASSLDFRGPNTGELFF. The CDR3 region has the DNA TGCGCCAGCAGCTTAGATTTCAGGGGTCCGAACACCGGGGAGCTGTTTTTT.

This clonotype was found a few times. CDR3 protein: CARGRDTRTSEQYF. The CDR3 DNA sequence: TGTGCCAGGGGCCGGGACACCCGGACTAGCGAGCAGTACTTC. The chain employs TRBV6-2 or TRBV6-3 and TRBJ2-7; possibly TRBD2 for D (7 bases). V was trimmed by 9 bases and J by 6 bases, leaving 21 bases between them. CDR3 length equals 14 residues. Germline CDR1 MNHEY, CDR2 SVGEGT.

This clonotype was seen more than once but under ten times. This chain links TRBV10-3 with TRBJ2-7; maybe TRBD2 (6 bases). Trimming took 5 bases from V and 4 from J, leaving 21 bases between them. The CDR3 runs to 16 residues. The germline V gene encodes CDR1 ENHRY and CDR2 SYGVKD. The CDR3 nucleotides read TGTGCCATCAGTCGAGCTAGCGAGGGGAGCCTTTACGAGCAGTACTTC. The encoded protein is CAISRASEGSLYEQYF.

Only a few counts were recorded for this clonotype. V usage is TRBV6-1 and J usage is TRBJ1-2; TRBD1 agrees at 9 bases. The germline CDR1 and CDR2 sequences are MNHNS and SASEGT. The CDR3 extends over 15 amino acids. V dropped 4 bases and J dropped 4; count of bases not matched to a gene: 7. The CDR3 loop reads CASSAGTGYGYGYTF. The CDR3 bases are TGTGCCAGCAGTGCCGGGACAGGGTATGGCTATGGCTACACCTTC.

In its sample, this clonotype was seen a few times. DNA for the CDR3: TGTGCCAGCCATTCGGGGCCGCTAAACTATGGCTACACCTTC. Translation gives CASHSGPLNYGYTF. This rearrangement joins TRBV7-9 to TRBJ1-2; possibly TRBD1 for D (5 bases). This CDR3 spans 14 amino acids. V lost 8 bases and J lost 2, with 15 bases in between. Germline lookup yields CDR1 SEHNR and CDR2 FQNEAQ (reference sequence). The whole variable domain, filled in from reference TRBV7-9 and TRBJ1-2, reads DTGVSQNPRHKITKRGQNVTFRCDPISEHNRLYWYRQTLGQGPEFLTYFQNEAQLEKSRLLSDRFSAERPKGSFSTLEIQRTEQGDSAMYLCASHSGPLNYGYTFGSGTRLTVV.

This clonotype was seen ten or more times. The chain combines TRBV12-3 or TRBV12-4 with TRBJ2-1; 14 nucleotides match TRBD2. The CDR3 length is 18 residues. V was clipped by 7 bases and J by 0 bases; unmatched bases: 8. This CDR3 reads CASTRLAGGSYSYNEQFF. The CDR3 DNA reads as TGTGCCAGCACGAGACTAGCGGGAGGGTCTTACTCCTACAATGAGCAGTTCTTC.

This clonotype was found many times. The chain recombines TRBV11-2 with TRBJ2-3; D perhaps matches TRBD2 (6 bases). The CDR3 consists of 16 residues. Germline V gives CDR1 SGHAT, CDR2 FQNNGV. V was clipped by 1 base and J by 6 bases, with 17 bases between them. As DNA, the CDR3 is TGTGCCAGCAGCTTAGGGAGGGCCTTACTCGGGGATACGCAGTATTTT. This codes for CASSLGRALLGDTQYF.

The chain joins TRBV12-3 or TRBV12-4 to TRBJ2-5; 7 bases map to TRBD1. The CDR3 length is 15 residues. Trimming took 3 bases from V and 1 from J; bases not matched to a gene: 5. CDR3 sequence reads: CASSFDGTVQETQYF. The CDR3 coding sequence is TGTGCCAGCAGTTTCGACGGGACAGTCCAAGAGACCCAGTACTTC.

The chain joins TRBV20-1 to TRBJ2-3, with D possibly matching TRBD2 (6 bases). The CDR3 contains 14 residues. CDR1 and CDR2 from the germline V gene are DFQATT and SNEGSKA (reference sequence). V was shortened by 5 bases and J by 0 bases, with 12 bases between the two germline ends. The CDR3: CSAGGTTSTDTQYF. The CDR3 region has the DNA TGCAGTGCTGGGGGGACCACTAGCACAGATACGCAGTATTTT.

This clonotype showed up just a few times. CDR3 in DNA: TGCGCCAGCAGCTTGGTATTGCGGGGGGCGGAAGATACGCAGTATTTT. Its translation: CASSLVLRGAEDTQYF. V gene TRBV5-1 combines with J gene TRBJ2-3; 8 bases are a match to TRBD2. Germline V gene lookup returns CDR1 SGHRS and CDR2 YFSETQ. The length of the CDR3 is 16 residues. After removal of 0 bases from V and 5 bases from J, the junction contained 8 bases not matched to a gene.

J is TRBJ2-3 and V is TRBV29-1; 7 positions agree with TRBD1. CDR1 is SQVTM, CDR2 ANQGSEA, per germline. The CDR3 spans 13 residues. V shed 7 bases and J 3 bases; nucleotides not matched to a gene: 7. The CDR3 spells CSDYDRETDTQYF. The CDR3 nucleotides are TGCAGCGACTACGACAGGGAGACAGATACGCAGTATTTT.

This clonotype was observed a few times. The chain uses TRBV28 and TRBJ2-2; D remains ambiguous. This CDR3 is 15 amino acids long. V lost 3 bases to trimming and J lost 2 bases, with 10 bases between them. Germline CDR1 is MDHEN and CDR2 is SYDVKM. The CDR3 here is CASSFSSTNTGELFF. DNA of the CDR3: TGTGCCAGCAGTTTTTCGTCCACTAACACCGGGGAGCTGTTTTTT.

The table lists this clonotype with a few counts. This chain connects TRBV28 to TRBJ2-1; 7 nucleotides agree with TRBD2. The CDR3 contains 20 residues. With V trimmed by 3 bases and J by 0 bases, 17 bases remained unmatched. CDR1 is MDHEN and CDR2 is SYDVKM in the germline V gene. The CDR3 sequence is CASSFEFGLVGGGSYNEQFF. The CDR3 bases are TGTGCCAGCAGTTTCGAGTTTGGACTAGTGGGGGGGGGCTCCTACAATGAGCAGTTCTTC.

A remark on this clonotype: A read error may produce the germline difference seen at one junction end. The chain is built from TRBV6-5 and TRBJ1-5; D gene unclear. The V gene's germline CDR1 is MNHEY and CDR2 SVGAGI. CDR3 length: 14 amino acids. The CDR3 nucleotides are TGTACCAGCAGTTACTCGTCGGCAAGTCAGCCCCAGCATTTT. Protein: CTSSYSSASQPQHF.

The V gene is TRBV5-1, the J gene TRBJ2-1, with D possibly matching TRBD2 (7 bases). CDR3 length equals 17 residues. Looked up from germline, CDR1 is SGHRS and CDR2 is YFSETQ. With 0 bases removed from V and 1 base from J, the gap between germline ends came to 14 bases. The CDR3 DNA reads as TGCGCCAGCAGCTTGGTGGGGGGGCAGGGATCCTACAATGAGCAGTTCTTC. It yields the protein CASSLVGGQGSYNEQFF. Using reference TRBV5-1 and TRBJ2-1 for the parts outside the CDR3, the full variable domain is KAGVTQTPRYLIKTRGQQVTLSCSPISGHRSVSWYQQTPGQGLQFLFEYFSETQRNKGNFPGRFSGRQFSNSRSEMNVSTLELGDSALYLCASSLVGGQGSYNEQFFGPGTRLTVL.

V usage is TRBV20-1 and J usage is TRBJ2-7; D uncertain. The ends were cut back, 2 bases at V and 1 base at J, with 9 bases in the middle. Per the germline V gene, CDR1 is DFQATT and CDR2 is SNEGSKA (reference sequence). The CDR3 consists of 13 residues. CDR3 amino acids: CSARTPLSYEQYF. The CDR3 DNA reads TGCAGTGCTAGAACACCTCTATCCTACGAGCAGTACTTC.

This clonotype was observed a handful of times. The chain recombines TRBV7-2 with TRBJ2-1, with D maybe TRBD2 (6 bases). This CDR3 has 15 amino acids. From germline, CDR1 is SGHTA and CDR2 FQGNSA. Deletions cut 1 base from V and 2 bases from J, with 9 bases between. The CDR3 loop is CASSLGGEPYNEQFF. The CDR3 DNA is TGTGCCAGCAGCTTAGGGGGGGAGCCCTACAATGAGCAGTTCTTC.

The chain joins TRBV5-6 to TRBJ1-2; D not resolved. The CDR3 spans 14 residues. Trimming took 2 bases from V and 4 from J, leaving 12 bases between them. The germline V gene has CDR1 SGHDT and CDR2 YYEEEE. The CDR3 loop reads CASSFPGVGYGYTF. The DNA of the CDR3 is TGTGCCAGCAGCTTCCCGGGCGTGGGCTATGGCTACACCTTC.

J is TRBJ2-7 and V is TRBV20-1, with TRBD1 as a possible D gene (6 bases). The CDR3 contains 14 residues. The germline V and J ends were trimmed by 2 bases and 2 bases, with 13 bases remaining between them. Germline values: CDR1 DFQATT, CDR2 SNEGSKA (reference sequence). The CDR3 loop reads CSARKEGVPYEQYF. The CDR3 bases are TGCAGTGCTAGAAAAGAGGGGGTTCCCTACGAGCAGTACTTC.

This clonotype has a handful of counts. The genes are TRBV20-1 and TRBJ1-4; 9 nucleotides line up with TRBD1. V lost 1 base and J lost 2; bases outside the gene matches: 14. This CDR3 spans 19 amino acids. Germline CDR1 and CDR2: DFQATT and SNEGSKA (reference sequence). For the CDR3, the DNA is TGCAGTGCTAGAGGGACAGGGGCACGGGGGCTTGCCACTAATGAAAAACTGTTTTTT. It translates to CSARGTGARGLATNEKLFF.